The entry that follows covers one T cell receptor beta chain sequence. The sample belongs to a study of blood T cell repertoires in COVID-19. Overall study: Acute-phase and convalescent COVID-19 samples originated in the United States, Italy and Spain. In each case, the material was cDNA or gDNA derived from T cells, B-cell-depleted T cells, or PBMCs.

Seattle cases were enrolled at active infection and followed longitudinally. Germline CDR1 SGHTA, CDR2 FQGNSA. This CDR3 contains 14 residues. With 1 base removed from V and 5 bases from J, the gap between germline ends came to 11 bases. As handled by the study authors: Reference gene primer amplification in the assay estimated nucleated cell counts. The table came from immunoSEQ multiplex PCR; TCRdb's copy has only in-frame clones and leaves some out. V and J calls and clone size follow that table, whereas D and trimming were derived from the DNA. The data contain under 450,000 clones, about 89% of them singletons.

The chain carries TRBV7-2 and TRBJ1-1, with D possibly TRBD1 on 5 matching bases. Sequenced input: peripheral blood. The TCR sequence derives from a woman aged 40 to 50 with COVID-19, enrolled during active disease. The CDR3 is CASSLGQGWTEAFF. DNA for the CDR3: TGTGCCAGCAGCTTAGGGCAGGGATGGACTGAAGCTTTCTTT.